The next 3 T cell receptor beta chains were all read from a single sample in a study of T cells in Graves' hyperthyroidism and ophthalmopathy. RNA transcripts served as the template for amplifying TCR beta CDR3 regions. RT-PCR in the first round (using the HTBI primer set) targeted the TCR CDR3. TCRdb analysed the multiplex PCR reads with MiXCR anew, one entry per CDR3 protein. This table holds some 490,000 distinct CDR3 sequences, under 25% found once. Sequenced sample: blood. These receptors originate from a woman aged 70-85 years with Graves' ophthalmopathy.

This clonotype was seen ten or more times. The chain recombines TRBV7-2 with TRBJ1-1; D is ambiguous. Deletions cut 8 bases from V and 4 bases from J, with 14 bases between. This CDR3 is built from 13 residues. Per the germline V gene, CDR1 is SGHTA and CDR2 is FQGNSA. In DNA form, the CDR3 reads TGTGCCAGCGGTTCGACCTGGGCCACTGAAGCTTTCTTT. As protein: CASGSTWATEAFF.

This clonotype was seen only a few times. This chain links TRBV20-1 with TRBJ2-3, with 11 bases matching TRBD2. CDR1 and CDR2 (germline): DFQATT, SNEGSKA (reference sequence). The ends lost 6 bases at V and 8 bases at J; junction bases unmatched: 13. The CDR3 sequence is 15 residues long. DNA for the CDR3: TGCAGTGCGCCTCGACTAGCGGGGCCCGGGGGTACGCAGTATTTT. It is translated as CSAPRLAGPGGTQYF.

This clonotype was observed many times. The chain carries TRBV2 and TRBJ1-2; D call uncertain. The germline V gene encodes CDR1 SNHLY and CDR2 FYNNEI. The CDR3 consists of 13 residues. The V and J ends lost 6 bases and 9 bases respectively, with 17 bases between them. In DNA, the CDR3 is TGTGCCAGCAGACAAAACCACCCCGATCGCTACACCTTC. Translating gives CASRQNHPDRYTF.